The TCR beta chain described here comes from a study of patients and donors after allogeneic stem cell transplantation. TCRdb reprocessed the RT-PCR reads with MiXCR, giving one entry per CDR3 protein. This sample yields approximately 150,000 distinct CDR3 sequences, of which about two fifths are seen a single time; less than 60% belongs to the top ten. This CDR3 has 14 residues. The V end was cut by 7 bases, the J end by 3 bases, with 12 bases between. The clonotype was recovered from a human donor who was either an allogeneic HSCT recipient or a stem cell or donor lymphocyte infusion donor (not recorded which). It is not recorded whose cells these are; they may come from a transplant donor. The gene calls are TRBV12-3 or TRBV12-4 and TRBJ1-4; D not resolved. Source material: blood, either unsorted or a sorted T cell fraction (not recorded which). The CDR3 reads CASTYSLSNEKLFF. CDR3 nucleotides: TGTGCCAGCACCTACAGCCTTTCTAATGAAAAACTGTTTTTT.